Each of the 2 T cell receptor beta chains below was sequenced from the same sample in a study of blood T cells in healthy people across ages. For the second PCR, which ran for roughly 7 to 11 cycles, a sample-barcoded 5' primer and a J-beta primer mix were used. TCRdb used MiXCR to reprocess the 5' RACE reads, holding one entry per CDR3 protein. The top ten clones hold roughly 6.3% of a sample with over 1,200,000 distinct CDR3 sequences, around 59% of them seen once. The sequencing input was blood. The source is a young man in good health.

In this sample, this clonotype turned up a few times. The rearrangement links TRBV3-1 to TRBJ1-2; D is ambiguous. Looked up from germline, CDR1 is LGHDT and CDR2 is YNNKEL (reference sequence). There are 16 residues in the CDR3. The V gene lost 0 bases and the J gene lost 3 bases, with 14 bases spanning the gap. Here the CDR3 reads CASSQDFRSGYYGYTF. The CDR3 bases are TGTGCCAGCAGCCAAGATTTCCGGTCCGGATACTATGGCTACACCTTC.

This sequence joins TRBV27 and TRBJ2-7; no definite D call. The CDR3 has 13 residues. The ends were cut back, 3 bases at V and 2 bases at J, with 8 bases in the middle. Germline V CDR1 and CDR2: MNHEY, SMNVEV (reference sequence). The CDR3 region has the DNA TGTGCCAGCAGTTTGACACTTACCTACGAGCAGTACTTC. Translation: CASSLTLTYEQYF.